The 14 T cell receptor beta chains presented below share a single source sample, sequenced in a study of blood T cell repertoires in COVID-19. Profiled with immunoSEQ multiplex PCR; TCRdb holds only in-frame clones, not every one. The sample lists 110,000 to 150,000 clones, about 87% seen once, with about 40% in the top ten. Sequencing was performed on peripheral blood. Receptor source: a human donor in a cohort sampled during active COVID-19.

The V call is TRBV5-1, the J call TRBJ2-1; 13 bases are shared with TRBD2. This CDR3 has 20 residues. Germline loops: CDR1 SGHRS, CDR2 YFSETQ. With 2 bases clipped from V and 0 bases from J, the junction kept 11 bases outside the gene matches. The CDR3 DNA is TGCGCCAGCAGCTTTCTACTAGCGGGAGGGCCGGGGGACTCCTACAATGAGCAGTTCTTC. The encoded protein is CASSFLLAGGPGDSYNEQFF.

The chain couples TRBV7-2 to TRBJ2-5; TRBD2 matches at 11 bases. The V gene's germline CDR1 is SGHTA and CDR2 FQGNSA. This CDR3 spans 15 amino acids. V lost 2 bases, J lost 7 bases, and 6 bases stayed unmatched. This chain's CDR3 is CASSLLAGGIATQYF. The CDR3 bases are TGTGCCAGCAGCTTACTAGCGGGGGGAATTGCGACCCAGTACTTC.

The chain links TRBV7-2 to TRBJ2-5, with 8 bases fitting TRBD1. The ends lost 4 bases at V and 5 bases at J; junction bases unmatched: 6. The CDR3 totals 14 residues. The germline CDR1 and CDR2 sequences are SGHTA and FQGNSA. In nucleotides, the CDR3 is TGTGCCAGCAGCTCTAGACAGGGGACGGAGACCCAGTACTTC. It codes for CASSSRQGTETQYF.

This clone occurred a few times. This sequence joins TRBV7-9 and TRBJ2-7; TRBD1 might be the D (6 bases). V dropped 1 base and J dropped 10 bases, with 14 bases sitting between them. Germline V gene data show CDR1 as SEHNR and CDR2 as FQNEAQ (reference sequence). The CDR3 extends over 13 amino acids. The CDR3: CASSLGAGDFQYV. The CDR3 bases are TGTGCCAGCAGCTTAGGGGCAGGGGATTTCCAGTACGTC.

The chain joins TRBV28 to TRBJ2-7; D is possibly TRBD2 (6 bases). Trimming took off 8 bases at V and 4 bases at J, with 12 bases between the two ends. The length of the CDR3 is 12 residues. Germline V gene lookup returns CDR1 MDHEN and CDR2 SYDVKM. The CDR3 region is CASGTLAYEQYF. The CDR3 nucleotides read TGTGCCAGCGGGACTCTGGCGTACGAGCAGTACTTC.

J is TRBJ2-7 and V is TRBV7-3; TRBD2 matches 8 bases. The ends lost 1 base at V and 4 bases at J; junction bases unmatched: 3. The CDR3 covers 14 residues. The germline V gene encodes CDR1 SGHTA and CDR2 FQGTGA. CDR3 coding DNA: TGTGCCAGCAGCTTAAATAGCGGGGAGTACGAGCAGTACTTC. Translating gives CASSLNSGEYEQYF.

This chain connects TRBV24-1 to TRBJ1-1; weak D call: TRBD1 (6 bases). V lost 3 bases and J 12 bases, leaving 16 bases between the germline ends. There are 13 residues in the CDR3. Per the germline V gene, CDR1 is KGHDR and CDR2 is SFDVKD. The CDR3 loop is CATSDPGDTRTFF. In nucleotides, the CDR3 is TGTGCCACCAGTGATCCCGGGGACACTCGAACTTTCTTT.

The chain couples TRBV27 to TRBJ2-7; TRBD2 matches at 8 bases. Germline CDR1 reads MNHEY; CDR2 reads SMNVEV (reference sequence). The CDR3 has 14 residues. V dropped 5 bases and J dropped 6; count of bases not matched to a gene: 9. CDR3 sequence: CASSAGTREGEQYF. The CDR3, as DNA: TGTGCCAGCAGTGCCGGGACACGGGAGGGCGAGCAGTACTTC.

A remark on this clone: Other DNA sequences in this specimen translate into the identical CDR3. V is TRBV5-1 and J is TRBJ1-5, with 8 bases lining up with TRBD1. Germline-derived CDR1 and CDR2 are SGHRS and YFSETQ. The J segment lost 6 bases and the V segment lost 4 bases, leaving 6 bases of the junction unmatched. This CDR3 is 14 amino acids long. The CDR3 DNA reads TGCGCCAGCAGCCCGGGACAGGAAGGTCAGCCCCAGCATTTT. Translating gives CASSPGQEGQPQHF.

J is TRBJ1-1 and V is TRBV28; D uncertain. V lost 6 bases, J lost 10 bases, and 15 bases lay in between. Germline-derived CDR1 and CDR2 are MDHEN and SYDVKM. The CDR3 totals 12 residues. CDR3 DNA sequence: TGTGCCAGCAGGATGACCCTAGGAAGAGCTTTCTTT. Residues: CASRMTLGRAFF.

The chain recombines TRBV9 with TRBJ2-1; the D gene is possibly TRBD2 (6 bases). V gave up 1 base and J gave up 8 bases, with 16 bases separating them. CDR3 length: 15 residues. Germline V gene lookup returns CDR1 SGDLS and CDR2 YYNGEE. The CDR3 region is CASSVLAEGLHEQFF. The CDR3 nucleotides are TGTGCCAGCAGCGTATTAGCGGAGGGGTTACATGAGCAGTTCTTC. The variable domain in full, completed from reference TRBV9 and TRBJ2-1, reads DSGVTQTPKHLITATGQRVTLRCSPRSGDLSVYWYQQSLDQGLQFLIQYYNGEERAKGNILERFSAQQFPDLHSELNLSSLELGDSALYFCASSVLAEGLHEQFFGPGTRLTVL.

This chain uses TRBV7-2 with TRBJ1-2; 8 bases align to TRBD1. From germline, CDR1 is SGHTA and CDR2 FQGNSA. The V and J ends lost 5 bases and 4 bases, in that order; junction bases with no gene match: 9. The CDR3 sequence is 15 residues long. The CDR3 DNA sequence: TGTGCCAGCAGCCCCAGGACAGGGTATATCTATGGCTACACCTTC. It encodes CASSPRTGYIYGYTF.

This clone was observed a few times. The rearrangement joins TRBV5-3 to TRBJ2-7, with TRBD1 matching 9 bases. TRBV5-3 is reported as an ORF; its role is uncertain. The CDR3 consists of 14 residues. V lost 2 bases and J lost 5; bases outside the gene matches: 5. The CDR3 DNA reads TGTGCCAGAAGCTTAAGGACAGGGGCGGACGAGCAGTACGTC. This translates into CARSLRTGADEQYV.

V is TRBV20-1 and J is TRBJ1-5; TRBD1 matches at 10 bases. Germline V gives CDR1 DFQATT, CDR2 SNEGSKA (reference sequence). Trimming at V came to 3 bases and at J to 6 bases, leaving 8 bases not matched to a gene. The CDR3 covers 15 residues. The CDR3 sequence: CSASTDRGLGQPQHF. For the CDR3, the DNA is TGCAGTGCTAGTACCGACAGGGGGCTAGGTCAGCCCCAGCATTTT.